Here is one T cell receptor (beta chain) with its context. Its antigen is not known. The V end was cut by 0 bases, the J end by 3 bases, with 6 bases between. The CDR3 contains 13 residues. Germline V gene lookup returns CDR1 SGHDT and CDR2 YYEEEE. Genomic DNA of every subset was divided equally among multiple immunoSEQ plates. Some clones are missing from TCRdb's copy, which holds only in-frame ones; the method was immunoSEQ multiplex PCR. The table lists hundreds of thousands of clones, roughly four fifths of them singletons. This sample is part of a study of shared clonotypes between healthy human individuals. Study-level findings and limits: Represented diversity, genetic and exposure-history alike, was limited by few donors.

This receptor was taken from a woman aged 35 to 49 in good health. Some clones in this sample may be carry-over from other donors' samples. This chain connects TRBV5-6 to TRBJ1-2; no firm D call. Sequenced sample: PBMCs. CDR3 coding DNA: TGTGCCAGCAGCTTGGAGAGTGACTATGGCTACACCTTC. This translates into CASSLESDYGYTF.